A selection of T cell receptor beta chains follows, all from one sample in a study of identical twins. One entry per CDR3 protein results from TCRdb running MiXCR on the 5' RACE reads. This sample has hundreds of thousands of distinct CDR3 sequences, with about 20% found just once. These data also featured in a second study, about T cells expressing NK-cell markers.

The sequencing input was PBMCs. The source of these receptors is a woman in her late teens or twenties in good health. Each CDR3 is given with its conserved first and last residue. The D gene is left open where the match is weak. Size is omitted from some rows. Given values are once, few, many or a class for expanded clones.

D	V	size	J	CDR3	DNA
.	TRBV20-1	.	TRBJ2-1	CSARARNNEQFF	TGCAGTGCTAGAGCTCGGAACAATGAGCAGTTCTTC
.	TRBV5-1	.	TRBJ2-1	CASLKGGGDEQFF	TGCGCCAGCCTTAAGGGGGGTGGAGATGAGCAGTTCTTC
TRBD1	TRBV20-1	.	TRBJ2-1	CSARDLGTGSKQFF	TGCAGTGCTAGAGATCTTGGGACAGGGTCCAAGCAGTTCTTC
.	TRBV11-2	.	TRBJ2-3	CASSLRLTDTDTQYF	TGTGCCAGCAGCTTGAGGCTTACGGACACAGATACGCAGTATTTT
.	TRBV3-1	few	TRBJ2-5	CASSQDHFQETQYF	TGTGCCAGCAGCCAAGATCACTTTCAAGAGACCCAGTACTTC
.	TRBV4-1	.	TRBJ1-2	CASSRRDGVDYGYTF	TGCGCCAGCAGCCGACGGGACGGTGTAGACTATGGCTACACCTTC
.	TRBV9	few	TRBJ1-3	CASSARSGNTIYF	TGTGCCAGCAGCGCCCGATCTGGAAACACCATATATTTT
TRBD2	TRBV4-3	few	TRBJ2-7	CASSQEPGLASYEQYF	TGCGCCAGCAGCCAAGAACCCGGACTAGCGAGCTACGAGCAGTACTTC
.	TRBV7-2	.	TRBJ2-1	CASSSHSWSSYNEQFF	TGTGCCAGCAGCTCCCATAGCTGGTCCTCCTACAATGAGCAGTTCTTC
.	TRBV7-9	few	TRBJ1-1	CASSSGQGMAEAFF	TGTGCCAGCAGCTCCGGACAAGGGATGGCTGAAGCTTTCTTT
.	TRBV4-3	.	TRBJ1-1	CASSRNPGDDSAFF	TGCGCCAGCAGCCGGAATCCGGGAGACGACTCAGCTTTCTTT
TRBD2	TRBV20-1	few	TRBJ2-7	CSAISASGVSYEQYF	TGCAGTGCTATTAGCGCTAGCGGGGTCTCCTACGAGCAGTACTTC
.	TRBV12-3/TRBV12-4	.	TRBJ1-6	CASTGVGNSPLHF	TGTGCCAGCACCGGGGTAGGGAATTCACCCCTCCACTTT
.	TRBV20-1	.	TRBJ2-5	CSANPQWGTQYF	TGCAGTGCAAACCCTCAATGGGGGACCCAGTACTTC